A single sample gave rise to the 30 T cell receptor beta chains below, sequenced in a study of T cell clones after liver transplantation. Assay used: immunoSEQ multiplex PCR; TCRdb lists only in-frame clones, some missing. Seen here are approximately 68,000 clones, 75% to 85% observed once, and the top ten hold about 0.64%. The input for sequencing was CD4+ T cells from blood, taken before liver transplant. The receptor set was obtained from a human donor who received a liver transplant.

V is TRBV18 and J is TRBJ2-5; D possibly corresponds to TRBD2 (5 bases). V shed 1 base and J shed 0 bases, with 9 bases lying between them. The CDR3 is 15 amino acids. From germline, CDR1 is KGHSH and CDR2 LQKENI. The CDR3 DNA reads as TGTGCCAGCTCACCACTAGGAGGATACCAAGAGACCCAGTACTTC. Its protein product is CASSPLGGYQETQYF.

The J gene is TRBJ1-5, the V gene TRBV28; TRBD1 agrees at 7 bases. CDR3 size: 15 residues. The ends lost 2 bases at V and 1 base at J; junction bases unmatched: 2. Germline CDR1 and CDR2: MDHEN and SYDVKM. CDR3 nucleotide sequence: TGTGCCAGCAGTTTAACAGGGGTAAGCAATCAGCCCCAGCATTTT. Protein: CASSLTGVSNQPQHF.

This chain uses TRBV30 with TRBJ1-4; D is ambiguous. The germline V gene has CDR1 GTSNPN and CDR2 SVGIG (reference sequence). The V end lost 0 bases, the J end lost 7 bases, and 12 bases lay between the germline ends. The CDR3 is 14 residues long. The CDR3 DNA reads TGTGCCTGGAGTGTAGAGTCGCGCAGTGAAAAACTGTTTTTT. Its protein is CAWSVESRSEKLFF.

This clone has just a few counts. This chain joins TRBV6-5 and TRBJ2-1; the D gene is possibly TRBD1 (5 bases). V lost 7 bases and J lost 4, with 8 bases in between. Germline V CDR1 and CDR2: MNHEY, SVGAGI. The CDR3 loop spans 12 amino acids. The CDR3, as DNA: TGTGCCAGCAAGGGGCCTTACAATGAGCAGTTCTTC. Its protein is CASKGPYNEQFF.

The chain carries TRBV27 and TRBJ2-1; D is perhaps TRBD2 (5 bases). CDR1 and CDR2 from the germline V gene are MNHEY and SMNVEV (reference sequence). The CDR3 has 15 residues. Trimming removed 7 bases at V and 2 bases at J, with 15 bases between. The CDR3 DNA reads TGTGCCAGCACCCCCCGGGGAACAGCCTACAATGAGCAGTTCTTC. Translating gives CASTPRGTAYNEQFF.

Only a few counts were recorded for this clone. V usage is TRBV6-9 and J usage is TRBJ2-7; 7 positions match TRBD1. The V gene end was trimmed by 3 bases and the J gene end by 2 bases; junction bases not matched to a gene: 4. The CDR3 is 14 residues long. Per germline, CDR1 MNHGY and CDR2 SVAAGI. CDR3 region: CASSYDRATYEQYF. CDR3 DNA: TGTGCCAGCAGTTACGACAGGGCTACCTACGAGCAGTACTTC.

The chain couples TRBV2 to TRBJ1-1; D perhaps matches TRBD1 (6 bases). Germline assignment: CDR1 SNHLY and CDR2 FYNNEI. The V end was cut by 7 bases, the J end by 0 bases, with 15 bases between. The CDR3 extends over 15 amino acids. The CDR3 loop reads CASTLQGTLNTEAFF. CDR3 in DNA: TGTGCCAGCACCTTACAAGGGACATTGAACACTGAAGCTTTCTTT.

The chain combines TRBV18 with TRBJ2-1; D possibly corresponds to TRBD1 (6 bases). V shed 0 bases and J shed 9 bases, with 12 bases lying between them. In germline, CDR1 is KGHSH, CDR2 LQKENI. This CDR3 has 14 amino acids. This CDR3 is CASSPPGRGGEQFF. The CDR3, as DNA: TGTGCCAGCTCACCACCTGGCAGGGGTGGTGAGCAGTTCTTC.

V is TRBV5-1 and J is TRBJ1-3, with a weak D call TRBD1 (5 bases). In germline, CDR1 is SGHRS, CDR2 YFSETQ. The CDR3 contains 15 residues. The germline V and J ends were trimmed by 4 bases and 0 bases, with 11 bases remaining between them. CDR3 in amino acids: CASSRDGASGNTIYF. The DNA of the CDR3 is TGCGCCAGCAGCAGGGACGGAGCCTCTGGAAACACCATATATTTT.

The chain uses TRBV19 and TRBJ1-1, with a possible D match to TRBD1 (5 bases). Deletions cut 6 bases from V and 3 bases from J, with 11 bases between. This CDR3 contains 13 residues. Germline V gene data show CDR1 as LNHDA and CDR2 as SQIVND (reference sequence). CDR3 DNA: TGTGCCAGTAGAGTGGGGCGGGACACTGAAGCTTTCTTT. It specifies CASRVGRDTEAFF.

V is TRBV5-6 and J is TRBJ2-3; D is possibly TRBD1 or TRBD2 (6 bases each). In germline, CDR1 is SGHDT, CDR2 YYEEEE. V lost 2 bases, J lost 5 bases, and 12 bases lay in between. The CDR3 spans 14 residues. DNA for the CDR3: TGTGCCAGCAGCTTAAGGGGGGAAAGAGATACGCAGTATTTT. It yields the protein CASSLRGERDTQYF.

The chain recombines TRBV19 with TRBJ1-1; no firm D call. The CDR3 contains 14 residues. With 4 bases removed from V and 4 bases from J, the gap between germline ends came to 13 bases. Germline CDR1 and CDR2: LNHDA and SQIVND (reference sequence). The CDR3 nucleotides read TGTGCCAGTAGTAGGGGAAACAGAGGCACTGAAGCTTTCTTT. Its translation is CASSRGNRGTEAFF.

J is TRBJ1-2 and V is TRBV7-9, with no clear D. CDR3 length equals 15 residues. The V gene lost 8 bases and the J gene lost 4 bases, with 20 bases spanning the gap. Germline CDR1 is SEHNR and CDR2 is FQNEAQ (reference sequence). The CDR3 loop is CASRTTNGHLYGYTF. As DNA, the CDR3 is TGTGCCAGCCGAACTACAAACGGTCATCTCTATGGCTACACCTTC.

The rearrangement uses TRBV7-9 and TRBJ2-7, with D perhaps matching TRBD1 (6 bases). The CDR3 extends over 14 amino acids. Per the germline V gene, CDR1 is SEHNR and CDR2 is FQNEAQ (reference sequence). Trimming took off 5 bases at V and 0 bases at J, with 11 bases between the two ends. CDR3 coding DNA: TGTGCCAGCAGCCGGACAGCCAGCTCCTACGAGCAGTACTTC. It is translated as CASSRTASSYEQYF.

CDR3: CASSKPRAHLSYEQYF. CDR3 DNA sequence: TGTGCCAGCAGCAAGCCCAGGGCCCACCTTTCCTACGAGCAGTACTTC. The genes are TRBV21-1 and TRBJ2-7; TRBD1 was called by the table and not checked on the DNA. TRBV21-1 is designated a pseudogene. This CDR3 has 16 residues.

The rearrangement joins TRBV7-2 to TRBJ2-5; D unresolved. The CDR3 loop spans 13 amino acids. The germline V gene encodes CDR1 SGHTA and CDR2 FQGNSA. Between the trimmed V and J ends, which lost 5 bases and 5 bases, there was a span of 12 bases. DNA of the CDR3: TGTGCCAGCAGCCCCCGTGTGGGTGAGACCCAGTACTTC. Translated: CASSPRVGETQYF.

This chain links TRBV6-6 with TRBJ2-7; D remains ambiguous. Trimming left V 5 bases short and J 0 bases short, with 14 bases between. The CDR3 is made up of 15 amino acids. The germline V gene has CDR1 MNHNY and CDR2 SVGAGI (reference sequence). Here the CDR3 reads CASSRPAGRSYEQYF. The CDR3, as DNA: TGTGCCAGCAGTCGCCCCGCTGGTCGCTCCTACGAGCAGTACTTC.

The J gene is TRBJ2-1, the V gene TRBV6-1; TRBD2 matches 7 bases. This CDR3 comprises 16 residues. The germline CDR1 and CDR2 sequences are MNHNS and SASEGT. Trimming took 4 bases from V and 0 from J; bases not matched to a gene: 6. The CDR3 protein is CASSGTGGNSYNEQFF. DNA for the CDR3: TGTGCCAGCAGTGGCACGGGAGGTAACTCCTACAATGAGCAGTTCTTC.

In this sample, this clone turned up a few times. The chain joins TRBV7-2 to TRBJ2-5; D may be TRBD2 (6 bases). V was pared by 5 bases and J by 5 bases, with 12 bases between. The germline CDR1 and CDR2 sequences are SGHTA and FQGNSA. The CDR3 sequence is 13 residues long. CDR3 sequence: CASSPPGVETQYF. The CDR3 bases are TGTGCCAGCAGCCCCCCGGGGGTGGAGACCCAGTACTTC.

The rearrangement joins TRBV6-1 to TRBJ1-2; 7 nucleotides align to TRBD1. V lost 1 base and J lost 6; bases outside the gene matches: 17. The CDR3 has 18 residues. CDR1 MNHNS and CDR2 SASEGT come from the germline V gene. The CDR3: CASSEGSLMTGPYDGYTF. DNA for the CDR3: TGTGCCAGCAGTGAAGGGTCCTTAATGACAGGGCCGTATGATGGCTACACCTTC.

The chain carries TRBV5-4 and TRBJ2-1; 9 nucleotides agree with TRBD1. The CDR3 is 18 amino acids. Trimming cost V 3 bases and J 10 bases; bases outside gene matches: 20. Germline CDR1 is SGHNT and CDR2 is YYREEE (reference sequence). Written as DNA, the CDR3 is TGTGCCAGCAGCTCGGGACAGGGCGGACCACCCAACAATTGGGAGCAGTTCTTC. It encodes CASSSGQGGPPNNWEQFF.

The J gene is TRBJ1-1, the V gene TRBV30; 11 bases are shared with TRBD1. The CDR3 consists of 16 residues. CDR1 and CDR2 (germline): GTSNPN, SVGIG (reference sequence). The V and J ends lost 1 base and 4 bases, in that order; junction bases with no gene match: 8. As DNA, the CDR3 is TGTGCCTGGAGTGCTCCTCTGGGACAGGGGGGCACTGAAGCTTTCTTT. Its translation: CAWSAPLGQGGTEAFF.

The rearrangement links TRBV4-2 to TRBJ2-5; 8 bases are a match to TRBD1. The CDR3 totals 15 residues. Trimming at V came to 0 bases and at J to 7 bases, leaving 7 bases not matched to a gene. Germline V gives CDR1 LGHNA, CDR2 YNFKEQ. The CDR3 region is CASSQDRQGAGTQYF. The CDR3 nucleotides are TGTGCCAGCAGCCAAGATCGGCAGGGGGCTGGGACCCAGTACTTC.

This clone was observed at least ten times. This chain links TRBV5-1 with TRBJ1-1; perhaps TRBD1 as D (5 bases). With 1 base removed from V and 1 base from J, the gap between germline ends came to 5 bases. CDR3 size: 13 residues. From germline, CDR1 is SGHRS and CDR2 YFSETQ. The CDR3 sequence: CASSLTGNTEAFF. The DNA for the CDR3 is TGCGCCAGCAGCTTGACAGGGAACACTGAAGCTTTCTTT. The complete variable domain, with remaining parts taken from reference TRBV5-1 and TRBJ1-1, reads KAGVTQTPRYLIKTRGQQVTLSCSPISGHRSVSWYQQTPGQGLQFLFEYFSETQRNKGNFPGRFSGRQFSNSRSEMNVSTLELGDSALYLCASSLTGNTEAFFGQGTRLTVV.

The genes are TRBV30 and TRBJ2-1; D might be TRBD1 or TRBD2, each matching 6 bases. The V gene's germline CDR1 is GTSNPN and CDR2 SVGIG (reference sequence). V dropped 8 bases and J dropped 5 bases, with 19 bases sitting between them. The length of the CDR3 is 14 residues. In DNA, the CDR3 is TGTGCCCCCAAAAGGGGGAGGTACAACAATGAGCAGTTCTTC. It is translated as CAPKRGRYNNEQFF.

This sequence joins TRBV6-6 and TRBJ1-4, with unresolved D. Germline CDR1 is MNHNY and CDR2 is SVGAGI (reference sequence). Trimming pared 0 bases from V and 10 bases from J, leaving 15 bases between. The CDR3 length is 15 residues. DNA for the CDR3: TGTGCCAGCAGTTACTCGGTACAGCGAAGCCCAAAACTGTTTTTT. It encodes CASSYSVQRSPKLFF.

This clone was counted a single time. The gene calls are TRBV6-4 and TRBJ2-3; D gene ambiguous. Germline CDR1 reads MRHNA; CDR2 reads SNTAGT. CDR3 length equals 13 residues. The V gene lost 2 bases and the J gene lost 3 bases, with 6 bases spanning the gap. CDR3 region: CASSDPGTDTQYF. The CDR3 nucleotides are TGTGCCAGCAGTGACCCAGGAACAGATACGCAGTATTTT.

A single count supports this clone. This chain connects TRBV4-2 to TRBJ1-3, with D possibly TRBD1 on 6 matching bases. Germline loops: CDR1 LGHNA, CDR2 YNFKEQ. The CDR3 contains 15 residues. Trimming shortened V by 1 base and J by 3 bases, and 10 bases separated the two germline ends. The CDR3: CASSQVGTLGNTIYF. CDR3 nucleotides: TGTGCCAGCAGCCAAGTTGGGACACTTGGAAACACCATATATTTT.

The chain combines TRBV5-4 with TRBJ1-1; 12 nucleotides match TRBD1. From germline, CDR1 is SGHNT and CDR2 YYREEE (reference sequence). The CDR3 runs to 16 residues. V was clipped by 5 bases and J by 3 bases; unmatched bases: 8. CDR3 in DNA: TGTGCCAGCAGTCAAGCCGGGACAGGGGGCTACACTGAAGCTTTCTTT. This codes for CASSQAGTGGYTEAFF.

The chain uses TRBV9 and TRBJ1-1; unclear D gene. CDR1 SGDLS and CDR2 YYNGEE come from the germline V gene. V lost 3 bases and J 5 bases, leaving 14 bases between the germline ends. The CDR3 totals 14 residues. DNA of the CDR3: TGTGCCAGCAGCGCCGATCTGGCGTCGACTGAAGCTTTCTTT. This translates into CASSADLASTEAFF.